This T cell receptor (beta chain) was recorded in a study of read filtering for tumor transcriptome and immune sequencing (dated by TCRdb to the early 2020s). With regard to the full study: Of the patients in the cohort, approximately 17 were male and over 11 were female, and their mean age was approximately 71 years, with a range of about 40 to 85. By revised international staging, 8 or 9 patients were R-ISS I, some 16 were R-ISS II and more than five were R-ISS III. Whole-transcriptome libraries were prepared with the TruSeq RNA Access Library Prep Kit after DNase treatment. Per sample, about 3.5 to 11 million TCR-region mapped reads were obtained with IR-seq, compared with only roughly 80 to 1273 with RNA-seq. Using the same bone marrow samples, the study compared TCR repertoires obtained by targeted immune repertoire sequencing with those obtained by bulk whole-transcriptome sequencing. As a main aim, a read-filtering strategy for immune repertoire data was addressed, with the specific question being whether clonotypes supported by a single read should be removed.

Each patient had bone marrow sampled at the time of active disease. Isolation of bone marrow mononuclear cells was performed by Ficoll-Hypaque density gradient centrifugation. Myeloma plasma cells were removed and CD138-negative cells were collected by negative selection after labeling with CD138 magnetic microbeads on a MACS separator. The purity of the isolated cells was checked by flow cytometry with CD138 antibodies on an Attune NxT. TRIzol reagent was used to extract total RNA, and a NanoDrop spectrophotometer was used to quantify the extracted RNA. Paired RNA-seq and IR-seq were performed on each patient's CD138-negative bone marrow sample. TCR libraries were constructed from 400 ng RNA using the Immunoverse kit, and molecular barcoded adaptors covering alpha/delta and beta/gamma chains were employed. TCR library preparation used the same RNA that was used for transcriptome sequencing. Sequencing of the TCR libraries was done on an Illumina HiSeq 4000 with 2 x 150 cycles. As for the authors' bioinformatics: MiXCR aligned TCR reads to human V, D, J and C references and assembled the aligned reads into CDR3 clonotypes, with quality filtering and error correction included. The tcR package in R was used for analysis of clonotype counts and gene usage diversity. For inspection of raw mapping reads, RNA-seq reads were mapped by STAR aligner version 2.5.3a onto GRCh37 of the human genome. To test the effect of sequencing depth on detected clonotypes, IR-seq fastq files were randomly downsampled using Seqtk 1.3. TCRdb redid the processing of the public reads, applying fastp at Q25 and MiXCR, and retained in-frame beta chains. All rows with the same CDR3 protein become a single entry with the most common DNA and genes. The V and J calls were not made by the authors but by TCRdb's processing. The table for this sample lists over 25,000 distinct CDR3 sequences; 13% to 15% of them were counted only once. The top ten hold 35% to 50% of the sample.

On the study overall, not on this receptor specifically: Compared with RNA-seq, IR-seq captured clonotypes at much higher depth and more reliably, and a smaller IR-seq throughput was enough to identify most shared clonotypes. Removing single-read clonotypes increased the correlation between IR-seq and RNA-seq shared clonotype proportions. Rather than purified T cells, the sorted CD138-negative fraction was a mixed bone marrow immune population. Single-read clonotypes made up about 87% of clonotypes but 3% to 3.5% of total reads in IR-seq, and just under 75% of clonotypes and approximately 47% of reads in RNA-seq.

This clonotype occurred a few times. What this receptor recognizes is not known. Base quality data are lacking; no much larger clone is found one base away. The CDR3 sequence holds 14 residues, the cysteine and phenylalanine included. Just CDR3 DNA is preserved here, 42 bases in frame from base 1. The germline V gene (reference sequence) sets CDR1 to LNHDA and CDR2 to SQIVND. Trimming costs V 9 bases and J 6 bases, and their ends lie 21 bases apart. Recombination linked TRBV19 to TRBJ2-7, with a tentative D gene TRBD1 over 6 matching bases. The receptor was derived from a donor at least 40 years old with multiple myeloma. Sequencing used a population of CD138-negative cells sorted from bone marrow. The cell subset or site label on this specimen signifies: bone marrow mononuclear cells depleted of CD138+ plasma/myeloma cells by negative magnetic selection. The DNA is TGTGCCAGCGAACAGGGTTACCCCTCCCCCGAGCAGTACTTC. Its protein product is CASEQGYPSPEQYF.